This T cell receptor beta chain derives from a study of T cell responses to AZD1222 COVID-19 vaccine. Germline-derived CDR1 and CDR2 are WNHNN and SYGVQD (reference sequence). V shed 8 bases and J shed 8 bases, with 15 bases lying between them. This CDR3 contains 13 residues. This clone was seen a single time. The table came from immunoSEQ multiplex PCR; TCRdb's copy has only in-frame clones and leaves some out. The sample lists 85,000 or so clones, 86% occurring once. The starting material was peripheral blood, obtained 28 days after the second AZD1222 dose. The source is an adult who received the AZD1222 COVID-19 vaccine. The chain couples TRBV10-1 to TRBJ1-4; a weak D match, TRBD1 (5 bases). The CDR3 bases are TGCGCCAGCTCCCGGGACGGTGGAGAAAAACTGTTTTTT. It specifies CASSRDGGEKLFF.